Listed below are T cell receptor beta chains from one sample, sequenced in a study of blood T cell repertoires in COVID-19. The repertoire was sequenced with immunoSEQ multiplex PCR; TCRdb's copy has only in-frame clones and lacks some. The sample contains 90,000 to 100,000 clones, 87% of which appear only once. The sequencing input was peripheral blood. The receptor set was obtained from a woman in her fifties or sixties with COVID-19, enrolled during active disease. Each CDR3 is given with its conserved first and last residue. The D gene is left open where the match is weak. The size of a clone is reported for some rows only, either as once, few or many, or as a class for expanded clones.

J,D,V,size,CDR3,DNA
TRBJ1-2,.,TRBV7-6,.,CASSLARTAGYGYTF,TGTGCCAGCAGCTTAGCGAGGACAGCTGGCTATGGCTACACCTTC
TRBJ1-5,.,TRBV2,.,CASSARAGNQPQHF,TGTGCCAGCAGTGCCAGGGCTGGCAATCAGCCCCAGCATTTT
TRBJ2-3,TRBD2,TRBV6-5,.,CASSSQAGSTDTQYF,TGTGCCAGCAGTTCCCAAGCGGGGAGCACAGATACGCAGTATTTT
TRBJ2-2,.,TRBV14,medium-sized,CASSPYRTGELFF,TGTGCCAGCAGCCCCTACCGCACCGGGGAGCTGTTTTTT
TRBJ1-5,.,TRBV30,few,CAWSGGRSNQPQHF,TGTGCCTGGAGTGGAGGTAGAAGCAATCAGCCCCAGCATTTT
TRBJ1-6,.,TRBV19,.,CASSKGGDRSPLHF,TGTGCCAGTAGTAAGGGAGGGGACCGTTCACCCCTCCACTTT
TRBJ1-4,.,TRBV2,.,CASSVEAPNGEKLFF,TGTGCCAGCAGTGTGGAGGCCCCTAATGGAGAAAAACTGTTTTTT
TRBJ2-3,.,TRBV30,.,CAWSPRGGVDTQYF,TGTGCCTGGTCGCCGAGGGGGGGGGTTGATACGCAGTATTTT
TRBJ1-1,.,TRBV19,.,CASSIPRTEAFF,TGTGCCAGTAGTATACCTCGGACTGAAGCTTTCTTT
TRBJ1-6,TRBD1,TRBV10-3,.,CAIRDRGNSPLHF,TGTGCCATCAGGGACAGGGGTAATTCACCCCTCCACTTT
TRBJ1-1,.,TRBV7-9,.,CASSLFGQGDTEAFF,TGTGCCAGCAGCTTATTCGGGCAGGGCGACACTGAAGCTTTCTTT
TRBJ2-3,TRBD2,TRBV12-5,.,CASGLVGAGPGDTQYF,TGTGCTAGTGGTTTGGTCGGAGCGGGGCCGGGCGATACGCAGTATTTT
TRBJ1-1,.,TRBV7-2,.,CASSLTKNTEAFF,TGTGCCAGCAGCCTAACGAAGAACACTGAAGCTTTCTTT
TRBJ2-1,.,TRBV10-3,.,CAISVQGPMRNEQFF,TGTGCCATCAGTGTTCAGGGGCCGATGAGAAATGAGCAGTTCTTC
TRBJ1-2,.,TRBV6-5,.,CASGNAGKNYGYTF,TGTGCCAGCGGGAACGCCGGGAAGAATTATGGCTACACCTTC
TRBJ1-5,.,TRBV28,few,CASRGGGSNQPQHF,TGTGCCAGCAGAGGGGGGGGGAGCAATCAGCCCCAGCATTTT
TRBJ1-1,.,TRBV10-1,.,CASSENRDTEAFF,TGCGCCAGCAGTGAAAACAGGGACACTGAAGCTTTCTTT
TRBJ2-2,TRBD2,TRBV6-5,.,CASSYRTSGGPGELFF,TGTGCCAGCAGTTACAGGACTAGCGGGGGACCCGGGGAGCTGTTTTTT
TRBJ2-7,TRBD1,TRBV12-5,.,CASGRDRDYEQYF,TGTGCTAGTGGCCGGGACAGGGATTACGAGCAGTACTTC
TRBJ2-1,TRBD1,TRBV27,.,CASSSRTGETQFF,TGTGCCAGCAGTTCGCGGACAGGGGAAACCCAGTTCTTC
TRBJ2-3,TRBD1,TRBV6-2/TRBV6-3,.,CASSYINPQQGGSYF,TGTGCCAGCAGTTACATCAACCCTCAACAGGGGGGTTCGTATTTT
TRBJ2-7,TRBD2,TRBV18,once,CASSSLGGSNAYEQYF,TGTGCCAGCTCCTCCCTGGGGGGGAGCAATGCCTACGAGCAGTACTTC
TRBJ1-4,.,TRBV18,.,CASKQGEDEKLFF,TGTGCCAGTAAACAGGGAGAAGATGAAAAACTGTTTTTT
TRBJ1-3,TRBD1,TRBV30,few,CAWSRAGTGENTIYF,TGTGCCTGGAGTCGAGCCGGGACAGGGGAAAACACCATATATTTT
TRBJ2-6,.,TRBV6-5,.,CASRLASGGANVLTF,TGTGCCAGCAGACTAGCTTCTGGTGGGGCCAACGTCCTGACTTTC
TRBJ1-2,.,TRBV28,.,CASTTTNGGLGYTF,TGTGCCAGCACCACGACCAACGGGGGTCTTGGCTACACCTTC
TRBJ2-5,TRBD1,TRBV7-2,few,CASSPGTGESETQYF,TGTGCCAGCAGCCCTGGGACAGGGGAAAGCGAGACCCAGTACTTC
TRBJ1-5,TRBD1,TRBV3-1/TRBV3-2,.,CASSQGTAPNQPQHF,TGTGCCAGCAGCCAGGGGACAGCCCCAAATCAGCCCCAGCATTTT
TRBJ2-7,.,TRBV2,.,CASSARYEQYF,TGTGCCAGCAGTGCTAGGTACGAGCAGTACTTC
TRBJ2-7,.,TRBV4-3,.,CASSQVPGASYEQYF,TGCGCCAGCAGCCAAGTACCAGGGGCTAGTTACGAGCAGTACTTC
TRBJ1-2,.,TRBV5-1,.,CASSQDSSYGYTF,TGCGCCAGCAGTCAGGACAGCAGCTATGGCTACACCTTC
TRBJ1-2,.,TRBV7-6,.,CASSLDQGLTYGYTF,TGTGCCAGCAGCTTAGATCAGGGACTAACCTATGGCTACACCTTC
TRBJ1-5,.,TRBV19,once,CASSMGQGYNQPQHF,TGTGCTAGTAGTATGGGGCAGGGCTACAATCAGCCCCAGCATTTT
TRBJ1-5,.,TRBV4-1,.,CASSQDVAAVVYQPQHF,TGCGCCAGCAGCCAAGATGTCGCGGCGGTAGTTTATCAGCCCCAGCATTTT
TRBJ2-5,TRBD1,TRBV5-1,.,CASSWTGETQYF,TGCGCCAGCAGCTGGACAGGGGAGACCCAGTACTTC
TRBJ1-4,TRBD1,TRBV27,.,CASSAGTGATNEKLFF,TGTGCCAGCAGTGCCGGGACAGGTGCAACTAATGAAAAACTGTTTTTT
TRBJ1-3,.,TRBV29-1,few,CSVEDLTRNTIYF,TGCAGCGTTGAAGATCTTACTCGGAACACCATATATTTT
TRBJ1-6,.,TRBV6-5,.,CASSYTQRGYNSPLHF,TGTGCCAGCAGTTACACCCAACGGGGGTACAATTCACCCCTCCACTTT
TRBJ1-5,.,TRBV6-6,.,CASGQNNQPQHF,TGTGCCAGCGGACAGAACAATCAGCCCCAGCATTTT
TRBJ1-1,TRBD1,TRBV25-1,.,CASRGQVNTEAFF,TGTGCCAGCAGGGGACAGGTTAACACTGAAGCTTTCTTT
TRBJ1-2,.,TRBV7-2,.,CASSLGGTGTFGYTF,TGTGCCAGCAGCTTAGGCGGTACAGGGACATTTGGCTACACCTTC
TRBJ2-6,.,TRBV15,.,CATSIEGRGANVLTF,TGTGCCACCAGCATTGAGGGGAGGGGGGCCAACGTCCTGACTTTC
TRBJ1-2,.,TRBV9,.,CASSVATRGGVYGYTF,TGTGCCAGCAGCGTAGCTACAAGGGGGGGAGTCTATGGCTACACCTTC
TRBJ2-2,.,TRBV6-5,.,CASRAAAELFF,TGTGCCAGCAGGGCAGCGGCGGAGCTGTTTTTT
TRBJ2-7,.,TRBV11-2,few,CASSLVRGVEQYF,TGTGCCAGCAGCTTAGTCCGAGGTGTCGAGCAGTACTTC
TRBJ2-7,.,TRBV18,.,CASSPGTKYEQYF,TGTGCCAGCTCACCCGGGACAAAATACGAGCAGTACTTC
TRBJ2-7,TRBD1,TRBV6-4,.,CASNRGRDRGSYEQYF,TGTGCCAGCAATAGGGGCCGGGACAGAGGATCCTACGAGCAGTACTTC
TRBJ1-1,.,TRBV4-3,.,CASSQDSRRENTEAFF,TGCGCCAGCAGCCAAGATTCGCGACGGGAGAACACTGAAGCTTTCTTT
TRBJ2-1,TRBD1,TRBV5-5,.,CASSPDGTGQFYNEQFF,TGTGCCAGCAGCCCTGATGGTACGGGACAGTTTTACAATGAGCAGTTCTTC
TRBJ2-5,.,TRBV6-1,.,CASSEVGAVAETQYF,TGTGCCAGCAGTGAAGTTGGGGCAGTCGCAGAGACCCAGTACTTC